These 21 T cell receptor beta chains were sequenced from one sample in a study of T cell repertoires in cytomegalovirus infection. Their cognate antigens are unknown. MiXCR was run by TCRdb on the reads, yielding one entry per CDR3 protein. The repertoire has roughly 920,000 distinct CDR3 sequences, about a third of them found once; the top ten carry around 15%. The sequencing used cultured CD8+ T cells from PBMCs, collected from culture after CMV antigen stimulation. Every receptor here comes from a human donor in good health (CMV status not recorded). Some clones in this sample may be carry-over from other donors' samples.

The rearrangement uses TRBV9 and TRBJ1-6, with D maybe TRBD1 (5 bases). CDR3 length equals 20 residues. V was shortened by 3 bases and J by 8 bases, with 30 bases between the two germline ends. The germline gives CDR1 SGDLS, CDR2 YYNGEE. The CDR3 protein is CASSARALPPLSSIDSPLHF. The CDR3 coding sequence is TGTGCCAGCAGCGCCAGGGCCTTGCCCCCTTTATCGTCGATCGATTCACCCCTCCACTTT.

This clonotype was picked up a small number of times. The CDR3 loop reads CASSIVYSGANVLTF. The CDR3 nucleotides are TGTGCCAGTAGTATAGTTTACTCTGGGGCCAACGTCCTGACTTTC. This chain links TRBV19 with TRBJ2-6, with D uncertain. V was trimmed by 1 base and J by 0 bases, leaving 4 bases between them. The CDR3 is 15 residues long. Per the germline V gene, CDR1 is LNHDA and CDR2 is SQIVND (reference sequence). Variable domain in full (rest from reference TRBV19 and TRBJ2-6): DGGITQSPKYLFRKEGQNVTLSCEQNLNHDAMYWYRQDPGQGLRLIYYSQIVNDFQKGDIAEGYSVSREKKESFPLTVTSAQKNPTAFYLCASSIVYSGANVLTFGAGSRLTVL.

This clonotype was counted only a few times. The CDR3, as DNA: TGTGCCACCAGCCCTCAAGGGGGGACAGGGGAATTGGAGGAGCAGTACGTC. As protein: CATSPQGGTGELEEQYV. This chain links TRBV24-1 with TRBJ2-7; TRBD1 aligns across 10 bases. Germline CDR1 KGHDR, CDR2 SFDVKD. CDR3 size: 17 residues. Trimming cost V 7 bases and J 7 bases; bases outside gene matches: 18.

In regard to this clonotype: Mismatch with germline at one junction end may stem from a read error. V gene TRBV12-3 or TRBV12-4 combines with J gene TRBJ1-1, with D perhaps matching TRBD1 (6 bases). The CDR3 extends over 15 amino acids. CDR3 in amino acids: CSSTPGGGVITEAFF. The CDR3 DNA reads as TGTTCCAGCACCCCTGGAGGGGGGGTGATCACTGAAGCTTTCTTT.

This clonotype was counted ten times or more. The chain uses TRBV6-6 and TRBJ2-7; D unresolved. This CDR3 region has 15 residues. V was cut by 2 bases and J by 6 bases, with 17 bases left in between. CDR1 MNHNY and CDR2 SVGAGI come from the germline V gene (reference sequence). The chain's CDR3 is CASSYGMSGYTEQYV. In nucleotides, the CDR3 is TGTGCCAGCAGTTACGGAATGTCTGGGTATACCGAGCAGTACGTC.

The chain couples TRBV6-6 to TRBJ2-7; 10 bases are a match to TRBD1. V lost 8 bases and J lost 3; bases outside the gene matches: 7. This CDR3 contains 14 residues. The V gene's germline CDR1 is MNHNY and CDR2 SVGAGI (reference sequence). The CDR3 protein is CASGSGTGVYEQYF. The CDR3 bases are TGTGCCAGCGGATCCGGGACAGGGGTCTACGAGCAGTACTTC.

This clonotype was detected only a few times. The genes are TRBV28 and TRBJ2-1; 10 nucleotides agree with TRBD2. Trimming cost V 8 bases and J 8 bases; bases outside gene matches: 12. This CDR3 is 15 amino acids long. Germline V CDR1 and CDR2: MDHEN, SYDVKM. This CDR3 reads CASGTLAGGGDEQFF. CDR3 sequence (DNA): TGTGCCAGCGGGACCTTAGCGGGGGGAGGTGATGAGCAGTTCTTC.

This clonotype was picked up many times. The chain has TRBV11-1 and TRBJ2-1; 9 bases are shared with TRBD1. The CDR3 runs to 16 residues. CDR1 is SGHAT, CDR2 FQDESV, per germline (reference sequence). V shed 5 bases and J 4 bases; nucleotides not matched to a gene: 9. CDR3 region: CASSHPGTGYYNEQFF. For the CDR3, the DNA is TGTGCCAGCAGCCACCCCGGGACAGGGTATTACAATGAGCAGTTCTTC. The full variable domain, its missing parts supplied by reference TRBV11-1 and TRBJ2-1, is EAEVAQSPRYKITEKSQAVAFWCDPISGHATLYWYRQILGQGPELLVQFQDESVVDDSQLPKDRFSAERLKGVDSTLKIQPAELGDSAMYLCASSHPGTGYYNEQFFGPGTRLTVL.

In its sample, this clonotype was seen a few times. This rearrangement joins TRBV5-6 to TRBJ2-7; D is uncertain. Between the trimmed V and J ends, which lost 0 bases and 5 bases, there was a span of 15 bases. The CDR3 sequence is 15 residues long. Germline CDR1 is SGHDT and CDR2 is YYEEEE. As DNA, the CDR3 is TGTGCCAGCAGCTTGGCTGTGTTAGGCAGCCACGAGCAGTACTTC. Translation: CASSLAVLGSHEQYF.

CDR3 amino acids: CASRLPGVQIQPQHF. Here the CDR3 DNA reads TGTGCCAGCAGACTACCGGGAGTCCAGATTCAGCCCCAGCATTTT. The rearrangement uses TRBV6-6 and TRBJ1-5; D ambiguous. Germline loops: CDR1 MNHNY, CDR2 SVGAGI (reference sequence). This CDR3 is 15 amino acids long. V lost 6 bases and J lost 6, with 18 bases in between.

The CDR3 region has the DNA TGTGCCAGCAAGCGGGGTGTCCTGGATACGCAGTATTTT. It encodes CASKRGVLDTQYF. The chain links TRBV28 to TRBJ2-3, with 7 positions matching TRBD2. The CDR3 is made up of 13 amino acids. Germline CDR1 is MDHEN and CDR2 is SYDVKM. The V and J ends lost 7 bases and 6 bases, in that order; junction bases with no gene match: 7. Full variable domain (rest looked up from reference TRBV28 and TRBJ2-3): DVKVTQSSRYLVKRTGEKVFLECVQDMDHENMFWYRQDPGLGLRLIYFSYDVKMKEKGDIPEGYSVSREKKERFSLILESASTNQTSMYLCASKRGVLDTQYFGPGTRLTVL.

In its sample, this clonotype was seen a few times. The CDR3 spells CASSSTATGNYGYTF. As DNA, the CDR3 is TGTGCCAGCAGTTCTACCGCGACAGGGAACTATGGCTACACCTTC. The gene calls are TRBV27 and TRBJ1-2; the match to TRBD1 covers 7 bases. V lost 4 bases to trimming and J lost 2 bases; unmatched junction nucleotides: 7. Looked up from germline, CDR1 is MNHEY and CDR2 is SMNVEV (reference sequence). The CDR3 length is 15 residues.

This clonotype has a single count. It may be a read error: a sequence one base away is much more abundant. The chain employs TRBV7-2 and TRBJ2-4; 7 positions agree with TRBD2. The CDR3 covers 17 residues. Germline CDR1 is SGHTA and CDR2 is FQGNSA. Unmatched junction bases numbered 6, after V lost 1 base and J lost 0 bases. CDR3 in DNA: TGTGCCAGCAGCTTAGTGGGGAGGGGACTAGCCAAAAACATTCAGTACTTC. Translation gives CASSLVGRGLAKNIQYF.

Regarding this clonotype: The missing conserved phenylalanine or tryptophan at the end of this CDR3 makes a read error likely. The chain is built from TRBV27 and TRBJ2-3; TRBD2 might be the D (6 bases). The V end was cut by 5 bases, the J end by 2 bases, with 17 bases between. The CDR3 loop spans 16 amino acids. CDR1 is MNHEY, CDR2 SMNVEV, per germline (reference sequence). The CDR3 sequence is CASSLAAGRTTDTQYS. In DNA, the CDR3 is TGTGCCAGCAGTCTCGCGGCGGGGCGAACCACAGATACGCAGTATTCT.

Ten or more counts support this clonotype. The chain joins TRBV7-8 to TRBJ2-1; TRBD1 aligns across 8 bases. Germline V gene data show CDR1 as SGHVS and CDR2 as FQNEAQ. The V gene end was trimmed by 6 bases and the J gene end by 3 bases; junction bases not matched to a gene: 10. This CDR3 has 16 residues. The CDR3 DNA sequence: TGTGCCAGCAGTATAGGTACAGGGGGAGGCTACAATGAGCAGTTCTTC. It specifies CASSIGTGGGYNEQFF.

This clonotype was counted at least ten times. V gene TRBV7-2 combines with J gene TRBJ1-6; 9 bases agree with TRBD1. The V gene's germline CDR1 is SGHTA and CDR2 FQGNSA. V lost 6 bases and J lost 5; bases outside the gene matches: 5. CDR3 length: 15 residues. The CDR3 region has the DNA TGTGCCAGCAGACGGACAGGGGATGATAATTCACCCCTCCACTTT. Its translation is CASRRTGDDNSPLHF.

CDR3 nucleotides: TGTGCCAGCAGCCTAGGACTAGCGGGGGGGACAACTGAGCAGTTCTTC. Its translation is CASSLGLAGGTTEQFF. The chain is built from TRBV11-2 and TRBJ2-1, with 15 bases lining up with TRBD2. The CDR3 has 16 residues. CDR1 SGHAT and CDR2 FQNNGV come from the germline V gene. Germline trimming cut 5 bases from V and 9 bases from J; bases unmatched to any gene: 8.

Comments on this clonotype: A junction boundary mismatches the germline segment, possibly from a read error. This rearrangement joins TRBV6-2 or TRBV6-3 to TRBJ2-7, with a tentative D call TRBD1 (6 bases). CDR1 and CDR2 (germline): MNHEY, SVGEGT. CDR3 length: 16 amino acids. CDR3 in DNA: TGTGCCAGCTGTTACTACCCGGACAGTAGCTCCTACGAGCAGTACTTC. This gives the protein CASCYYPDSSSYEQYF.

This sequence joins TRBV27 and TRBJ2-7; 8 bases are shared with TRBD1. CDR1 is MNHEY, CDR2 SMNVEV, per germline (reference sequence). CDR3 length: 17 residues. V was pared by 2 bases and J by 5 bases, with 14 bases of the junction left unmatched. The CDR3 sequence: CASSLMGVQGAIHEQYF. The CDR3 DNA reads TGTGCCAGCAGTTTAATGGGTGTCCAGGGGGCGATCCACGAGCAGTACTTC.

In its sample, this clonotype was seen a few times. V is TRBV12-3 or TRBV12-4 and J is TRBJ1-2; possible D gene TRBD1, 5 bases. The CDR3 runs to 17 residues. V lost 0 bases and J 3 bases, leaving 17 bases between the germline ends. This chain's CDR3 is CASSLAASGSGDYGYTF. The CDR3 DNA follows: TGTGCCAGCAGTTTAGCGGCTTCAGGGTCCGGGGACTATGGCTACACCTTC.

This clonotype was detected only once. The junction and the germline gene differ at one end; a read error may be behind it. The rearrangement uses TRBV5-3 and TRBJ1-4, with D possibly TRBD1 on 5 matching bases. TRBV5-3 is known as an ORF, though its function is uncertain. This CDR3 is built from 14 residues. The CDR3 is CASSLGEGNEKLFF. The CDR3 region has the DNA TGTGCCAGCAGCTTGGGGGAGGGGAATGAAAAACTGTTTTTT.